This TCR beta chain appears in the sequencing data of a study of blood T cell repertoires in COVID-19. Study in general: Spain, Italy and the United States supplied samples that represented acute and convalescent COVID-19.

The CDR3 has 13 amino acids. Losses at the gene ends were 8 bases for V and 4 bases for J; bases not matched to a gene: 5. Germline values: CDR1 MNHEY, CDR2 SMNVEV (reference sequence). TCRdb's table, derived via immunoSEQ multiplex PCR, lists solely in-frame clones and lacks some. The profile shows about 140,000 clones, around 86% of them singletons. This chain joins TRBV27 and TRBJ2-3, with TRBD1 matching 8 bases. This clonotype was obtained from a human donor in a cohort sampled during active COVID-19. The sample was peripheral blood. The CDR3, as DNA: TGTGCCAGCTTGGGCAGGGGGCCAGATACGCAGTATTTT. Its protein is CASLGRGPDTQYF.